This record covers a single T cell receptor (beta chain). The table came from immunoSEQ multiplex PCR; TCRdb's copy has only in-frame clones and leaves some out. The data contain approximately 380,000 clones, approximately 90% of them singletons. Assignments of participants to cohorts depended upon their own reported clinical history. The length of the CDR3 is 15 residues. Trimming pared 4 bases from V and 9 bases from J, leaving 18 bases between. Germline V lookup: CDR1 LGHDT, CDR2 YNNKEL (reference sequence). This specimen belongs to a study of blood T cell repertoires in COVID-19. Study details: Nucleic acid was either cDNA or gDNA, and it came from T cells, B-cell-depleted T cells, or PBMCs.

The sequenced sample was PBMCs or T cells enriched from blood (not recorded which). V gene TRBV3-1 (or the pseudogene TRBV3-2) combines with J gene TRBJ2-2; D may be TRBD1 (6 bases). This receptor was identified in a woman in her late teens or twenties who had recovered from COVID-19. CDR3 in amino acids: CASSRVGQGRRELFF. The CDR3 nucleotides read TGTGCCAGCAGCCGGGTAGGGCAGGGGCGGAGGGAGCTGTTTTTT.